This entry lists 19 T cell receptor beta chains sequenced from one sample in a study of identical twins (dated by TCRdb to 2016 to 2017). Receptor libraries were prepared by 5' RACE. Instrument on record: Illumina HiSeq 2000. In TCRdb, the public reads were trimmed at Q25 with fastp and aligned with MiXCR, with productive beta chains retained. Every entry covers one CDR3 protein and lists the most common genes and DNA from its rows. Here the sample has around 490,000 distinct CDR3 sequences; 15% occur a single time. The ten largest clonotypes hold around 0.4% of the sample. The same sample was also used in a study of yellow fever vaccine responses in identical twins.

The material sequenced was CD4+ T cells sorted from blood. The source of these receptors is a woman between 18 and 30 years old in good health.

The rearrangement joins TRBV28 to TRBJ2-1, with 16 bases fitting TRBD2. Losses at the gene ends were 5 bases for V and 10 bases for J; bases not matched to a gene: 2. CDR1 and CDR2 from the germline V gene are MDHEN and SYDVKM. The CDR3 contains 14 residues. The CDR3, as DNA: TGTGCCAGCAGTCGGGGACTAGCGGGAGGGGAGCAGTTCTTC. As protein: CASSRGLAGGEQFF.

This clonotype has just a few counts. This chain links TRBV12-3 or TRBV12-4 with TRBJ2-2; 9 bases align to TRBD2. Trimming cost V 3 bases and J 6 bases; bases outside gene matches: 5. The CDR3 length is 15 residues. Written as DNA, the CDR3 is TGTGCCAGCAGTTTTCAGACTAGCGGCCCCGGGGAGCTGTTTTTT. It translates to CASSFQTSGPGELFF.

The rearrangement joins TRBV2 to TRBJ1-6, with D hard to call. Germline V lookup: CDR1 SNHLY, CDR2 FYNNEI. V lost 10 bases and J 7 bases, leaving 14 bases between the germline ends. This CDR3 is 13 amino acids long. The CDR3 nucleotides read TGTGCCACTGGATCGGGGAAAAATTCACCCCTCCACTTT. Translation gives CATGSGKNSPLHF.

The CDR3 DNA reads as TGCAGTGCTGGGGGACAACAACCTTCCTACGAGCAGTACTTC. Amino acid sequence: CSAGGQQPSYEQYF. V is TRBV20-1 and J is TRBJ2-7, with TRBD1 as a possible D gene (6 bases). The CDR3 has 14 residues. Looked up from germline, CDR1 is DFQATT and CDR2 is SNEGSKA (reference sequence). The ends were cut back, 5 bases at V and 1 base at J, with 15 bases in the middle.

The chain recombines TRBV5-5 with TRBJ2-1; TRBD2 agrees at 11 bases. Unmatched junction bases numbered 5, after V lost 4 bases and J lost 8 bases. CDR3 size: 14 residues. The germline V gene encodes CDR1 SGHKS and CDR2 YYEKEE (reference sequence). The CDR3 DNA is TGTGCCAGCAGCGATAGCGGGAGGGCCTATGAGCAGTTCTTC. Translated, it gives CASSDSGRAYEQFF.

This clonotype appeared a few times. The chain joins TRBV10-3 to TRBJ2-3; 10 bases match TRBD1. Germline assignment: CDR1 ENHRY and CDR2 SYGVKD. The CDR3 is 14 residues long. V shed 6 bases and J 4 bases; nucleotides not matched to a gene: 4. CDR3 region: CAISRDRGPDTQYF. The DNA for the CDR3 is TGTGCCATCAGCAGGGACAGGGGACCAGATACGCAGTATTTT.

The CDR3 reads CASSLRETSPRSPYEQYF. The CDR3 bases are TGTGCCAGCAGCCTCAGAGAGACTAGTCCACGCTCGCCCTACGAGCAGTACTTC. V usage is TRBV11-1 and J usage is TRBJ2-7; TRBD2 is a possible D gene (6 bases). Germline V gene sequence: CDR1 SGHAT, CDR2 FQDESV (reference sequence). V lost 5 bases, J lost 2 bases, and 25 bases lay in between. The CDR3 has 18 amino acids. The variable domain in full, completed from reference TRBV11-1 and TRBJ2-7, reads EAEVAQSPRYKITEKSQAVAFWCDPISGHATLYWYRQILGQGPELLVQFQDESVVDDSQLPKDRFSAERLKGVDSTLKIQPAELGDSAMYLCASSLRETSPRSPYEQYFGPGTRLTVT.

This clonotype occurred a few times. CDR3 sequence reads: CASMRASGTYNEQFF. CDR3 DNA sequence: TGTGCCAGCATGCGGGCTAGCGGCACCTACAATGAGCAGTTCTTC. The V and J genes are TRBV12-3 or TRBV12-4 and TRBJ2-1; 7 nucleotides line up with TRBD2. Trimming cost V 7 bases and J 2 bases; bases outside gene matches: 8. This CDR3 spans 15 amino acids.

The rearrangement uses TRBV6-5 and TRBJ1-2; possibly TRBD1 for D (6 bases). Germline lookup yields CDR1 MNHEY and CDR2 SVGAGI. Trimming removed 9 bases at V and 4 bases at J, with 12 bases between. This CDR3 has 12 amino acids. This CDR3 reads CASTGSGYGYTF. The DNA of the CDR3 is TGTGCCAGTACAGGGTCTGGCTATGGCTACACCTTC.

The rearrangement links TRBV2 to TRBJ2-1, with 12 nucleotides matching TRBD2. This CDR3 contains 15 residues. Looked up from germline, CDR1 is SNHLY and CDR2 is FYNNEI. Unmatched junction bases numbered 8, after V lost 4 bases and J lost 10 bases. The CDR3 here is CASSARLAGVGEQFF. The CDR3 DNA is TGTGCCAGCAGTGCCCGACTAGCGGGGGTGGGAGAGCAGTTCTTC.

This clonotype showed up many times. This chain uses TRBV5-1 with TRBJ2-1; D is unclear. The CDR3 spans 12 residues. Per the germline V gene, CDR1 is SGHRS and CDR2 is YFSETQ. Trimming pared 4 bases from V and 8 bases from J, leaving 10 bases between. CDR3 nucleotide sequence: TGCGCCAGCAGCAAGGAAAGGGATGAGCAGTTCTTC. Translated: CASSKERDEQFF.

This clonotype was seen only a few times. The J gene is TRBJ2-2, the V gene TRBV24-1; 8 bases match TRBD1. CDR1 is KGHDR and CDR2 is SFDVKD in the germline V gene. V was pared by 4 bases and J by 5 bases, with 8 bases of the junction left unmatched. The CDR3 is 16 amino acids. The CDR3 DNA follows: TGTGCCACCAGTGACACCACCAGGGGGCTGACCGGGGAGCTGTTTTTT. This encodes CATSDTTRGLTGELFF.

The sample holds a few counts of this clonotype. CDR3 amino acids: CASSLTLSFTDTQYF. The CDR3 DNA is TGTGCCAGCAGCTTGACTCTAAGCTTCACAGATACGCAGTATTTT. V and J are TRBV7-7 and TRBJ2-3; D gene unclear. V shed 3 bases and J shed 2 bases, with 12 bases lying between them. CDR1 and CDR2 (germline): SSHAT, FNYEAQ (reference sequence). The CDR3 totals 15 residues. The full variable domain, completed using reference TRBV7-7 and TRBJ2-3, is GAGVSQSPRYKVTKRGQDVTLRCDPISSHATLYWYQQALGQGPEFLTYFNYEAQPDKSGLPSDRFSAERPEGSISTLTIQRTEQRDSAMYRCASSLTLSFTDTQYFGPGTRLTVL.

The gene calls are TRBV20-1 and TRBJ2-2, with TRBD2 matching over 9 bases. Germline V gene sequence: CDR1 DFQATT, CDR2 SNEGSKA (reference sequence). V trimming: 0 bases; J trimming: 1 base; junction bases outside the gene matches: 12. CDR3 size: 19 residues. CDR3 protein: CSARDRGSGGTLNTGELFF. CDR3 sequence (DNA): TGCAGTGCTAGAGATCGGGGTAGCGGGGGCACTTTGAACACCGGGGAGCTGTTTTTT.

The table lists this clonotype with a few counts. The chain has TRBV20-1 and TRBJ2-5; TRBD2 matches at 14 bases. V dropped 1 base and J dropped 5; count of bases not matched to a gene: 12. Germline lookup yields CDR1 DFQATT and CDR2 SNEGSKA (reference sequence). The CDR3 has 18 residues. The CDR3 sequence: CSARAGTSGGASQETQYF. CDR3 DNA sequence: TGCAGTGCTAGAGCGGGGACTAGCGGGGGTGCGAGTCAGGAGACCCAGTACTTC.

This clonotype occurred many times. The CDR3 reads CASSLHRGNSPLHF. The CDR3 nucleotides are TGCGCCAGCAGCCTACACAGGGGCAATTCACCCCTCCACTTT. The chain carries TRBV5-1 and TRBJ1-6; 7 bases fit TRBD1. The CDR3 runs to 14 residues. The V gene's germline CDR1 is SGHRS and CDR2 YFSETQ. V trimming: 4 bases; J trimming: 7 bases; junction bases outside the gene matches: 5.

This sequence joins TRBV29-1 and TRBJ2-7, with a tentative D call TRBD2 (6 bases). The germline V gene has CDR1 SQVTM and CDR2 ANQGSEA. The CDR3 runs 11 residues. The ends were cut back, 7 bases at V and 3 bases at J, with 10 bases in the middle. CDR3 DNA: TGCAGCGGTCGGGAGTACTACGAGCAGTACTTC. Its protein product is CSGREYYEQYF.

The V gene is TRBV5-1, the J gene TRBJ2-2; 9 bases map to TRBD1. The ends lost 4 bases at V and 3 bases at J; junction bases unmatched: 1. In germline, CDR1 is SGHRS, CDR2 YFSETQ. This CDR3 comprises 14 residues. CDR3 bases: TGCGCCAGCAGCGGGACAGGGCACACCGGGGAGCTGTTTTTT. Its protein is CASSGTGHTGELFF.

The chain uses TRBV4-1 and TRBJ2-2; TRBD2 matches 10 bases. With V trimmed by 4 bases and J by 0 bases, 11 bases remained unmatched. This CDR3 has 19 amino acids. Germline lookup yields CDR1 MGHRA and CDR2 YSYEKL. The CDR3 is CASSPNPGLALANTGELFF. DNA for the CDR3: TGCGCCAGCAGCCCTAACCCGGGACTAGCGCTCGCGAACACCGGGGAGCTGTTTTTT.